The source of this T cell receptor beta chain is a study of T cell repertoires in cytomegalovirus infection. The overall study: An indication of both CMV infection and matching HLA type came from public TCR beta signatures. Whole-study results and caveats: The cumulative frequency of public TCR beta families identified carriers of CMV plus the relevant HLA. Within the response measured ex vivo, HLA-C-restricted CMV-specific TCR beta clonotypes were dominant.

Germline assignment: CDR1 LGHNT and CDR2 FRNRAP. The CDR3 is made up of 18 amino acids. Trimming took 2 bases from V and 2 from J; bases not matched to a gene: 8. TCRdb analysed the reads with MiXCR anew, one entry per CDR3 protein. The repertoire holds about 310,000 distinct CDR3 sequences, with 25% as singletons. A few counts support this clonotype. No antigen is known for it. This chain connects TRBV12-5 to TRBJ2-6; 8 bases are shared with TRBD1. Sample: cultured PBMCs, taken from culture after CMV antigen stimulation. This sequence was found in a human donor in good health (CMV status not recorded). Some clones in this sample may be carry-over from other donors' samples. This CDR3 is CASGLSGRGLTGANVLTF. CDR3 in DNA: TGTGCTAGTGGTTTGAGCGGCAGGGGGCTAACTGGGGCCAACGTCCTGACTTTC.